Following are 23 T cell receptor beta chains from one sample sequenced in a study of cytomegalovirus exposure and HLA in healthy donors. Amplification used 60 Vbeta primers and 13 Jbeta primers. Assay used: immunoSEQ multiplex PCR; TCRdb lists only in-frame clones, some missing. The sample records about 130,000 clones, about 79% being singletons. Specimen: PBMCs. The receptors derive from a man aged 50 to 60 in good health and CMV-seronegative.

Only one count was recorded for this clone. V gene TRBV5-1 combines with J gene TRBJ2-1, with 11 bases lining up with TRBD2. V shed 0 bases, J shed 6 bases, and the junction held 2 bases outside the gene matches. The CDR3 covers 15 residues. Germline values: CDR1 SGHRS, CDR2 YFSETQ. As DNA, the CDR3 is TGCGCCAGCAGCTTGGGTAGCGGGGGGGCCAATGAGCAGTTCTTC. Translating gives CASSLGSGGANEQFF.

The chain is built from TRBV9 and TRBJ2-7; possibly TRBD1 for D (6 bases). CDR1 is SGDLS and CDR2 is YYNGEE in the germline V gene. The CDR3 sequence is 17 residues long. Between the trimmed V and J ends, which lost 0 bases and 3 bases, there was a span of 19 bases. Here the CDR3 DNA reads TGTGCCAGCAGCGTAGATTTGGCGCAGGGGCAGGACTACGAGCAGTACTTC. Its translation: CASSVDLAQGQDYEQYF.

The gene calls are TRBV4-3 and TRBJ1-4, with TRBD1 matching 7 bases. The CDR3 length is 15 residues. Unmatched junction bases numbered 3, after V lost 2 bases and J lost 3 bases. The germline gives CDR1 LGHNA, CDR2 YSLEER. The CDR3 protein is CASSQPGQSNEKLFF. The CDR3 DNA sequence: TGCGCCAGCAGCCAACCGGGACAGTCTAATGAAAAACTGTTTTTT.

A few counts support this clone. This rearrangement joins TRBV5-1 to TRBJ2-1, with 11 bases lining up with TRBD1. Trimming at V came to 4 bases and at J to 9 bases, leaving 9 bases not matched to a gene. In germline, CDR1 is SGHRS, CDR2 YFSETQ. The CDR3 runs 15 residues. CDR3 loop: CASSTGQGGISEQFF. The DNA of the CDR3 is TGCGCCAGCAGCACGGGACAGGGGGGAATTAGTGAGCAGTTCTTC.

The chain uses TRBV11-3 and TRBJ1-3, with 8 bases matching TRBD1. This CDR3 is built from 17 residues. Germline V gene lookup returns CDR1 SGHNT and CDR2 YENEEA. Trimming took 2 bases from V and 8 from J; bases not matched to a gene: 14. CDR3 sequence reads: CASSLHGTGLLEDTIYF. The CDR3 DNA reads TGTGCCAGCAGCTTACACGGGACAGGACTTCTGGAAGACACCATATATTTT. Supplemented by reference TRBV11-3 and TRBJ1-3, the full variable domain reads EAGVVQSPRYKIIEKKQPVAFWCNPISGHNTLYWYLQNLGQGPELLIRYENEEAVDDSQLPKDRFSAERLKGVDSTLKIQPAELGDSAVYLCASSLHGTGLLEDTIYFGEGSWLTVV.

The chain recombines TRBV19 with TRBJ1-1; D gene ambiguous. The germline V and J ends were trimmed by 8 bases and 1 base, with 11 bases remaining between them. The CDR3 is 13 residues long. The germline V gene has CDR1 LNHDA and CDR2 SQIVND (reference sequence). The CDR3 spells CASPPPTNTEAFF. CDR3 in DNA: TGTGCCAGTCCCCCACCTACGAACACTGAAGCTTTCTTT.

The V gene is TRBV10-2, the J gene TRBJ2-5; the D is unclear. The end of the DNA is better explained by TRBJ2-7, so the J call may be wrong. This CDR3 comprises 10 residues. Germline V lookup: CDR1 WSHSY, CDR2 SAAADI. In nucleotides, the CDR3 is TGCGCCAGCAGTGACTACGAGCAGTACTTC. This sequence encodes CASSDYEQYF.

The chain couples TRBV11-2 to TRBJ1-4; D not certain. Germline CDR1 reads SGHAT; CDR2 reads FQNNGV. V was trimmed by 2 bases and J by 7 bases, leaving 14 bases between them. This CDR3 spans 15 amino acids. In DNA, the CDR3 is TGTGCCAGCAGCTTATCTGGTCTGGACTCTGAAAAACTGTTTTTT. Translating it yields CASSLSGLDSEKLFF.

The gene calls are TRBV5-1 and TRBJ2-2; TRBD2 might be the D (5 bases). Germline CDR1 is SGHRS and CDR2 is YFSETQ. The V end was cut by 7 bases, the J end by 6 bases, with 16 bases between. CDR3 length: 14 residues. The CDR3 DNA reads as TGCGCCAGCGCATTAGCTGCGGGTCCCGGGGAGCTGTTTTTT. Its translation is CASALAAGPGELFF. The variable domain in full, with the rest retrieved from reference TRBV5-1 and TRBJ2-2, is KAGVTQTPRYLIKTRGQQVTLSCSPISGHRSVSWYQQTPGQGLQFLFEYFSETQRNKGNFPGRFSGRQFSNSRSEMNVSTLELGDSALYLCASALAAGPGELFFGEGSRLTVL.

V and J are TRBV7-6 and TRBJ1-1; 7 bases are shared with TRBD1. Germline V lookup: CDR1 SGHVS, CDR2 FNYEAQ. The trim removed 5 bases at V and 6 bases at J, leaving 9 bases unmatched. This CDR3 spans 14 amino acids. In DNA, the CDR3 is TGTGCCAGCAGCGCAGAAAGGGGGCTGGCTGAAGCTTTCTTT. Protein sequence: CASSAERGLAEAFF.

The V call is TRBV6-6, the J call TRBJ1-5; 7 bases map to TRBD1. V lost 5 bases to trimming and J lost 10 bases; unmatched junction nucleotides: 11. This CDR3 is 14 amino acids long. Per the germline V gene, CDR1 is MNHNY and CDR2 is SVGAGI (reference sequence). The CDR3 sequence is CASSLRGVRQPQHF. Here the CDR3 DNA reads TGTGCCAGCAGTCTCAGGGGGGTTCGGCAACCCCAGCATTTT.

This rearrangement joins TRBV27 to TRBJ2-7; D is perhaps TRBD1 (5 bases). V lost 6 bases to trimming and J lost 3 bases, with 21 bases between them. Germline V gives CDR1 MNHEY, CDR2 SMNVEV (reference sequence). This CDR3 has 16 residues. CDR3 sequence reads: CASSPLGVESDYEQYF. The CDR3 bases are TGTGCCAGCAGCCCCCTAGGGGTCGAATCCGACTACGAGCAGTACTTC.

The chain employs TRBV2 and TRBJ2-7, with TRBD1 as a possible D gene (7 bases). The V and J ends lost 10 bases and 4 bases respectively, with 14 bases between them. The germline CDR1 and CDR2 sequences are SNHLY and FYNNEI. This CDR3 contains 12 residues. In nucleotides, the CDR3 is TGTGCCAACGGGGGACAGAGATACGAGCAGTACTTC. As protein: CANGGQRYEQYF. The full variable domain, in which reference TRBV2 and TRBJ2-7 provide the parts outside the CDR3, is EPEVTQTPSHQVTQMGQEVILRCVPISNHLYFYWYRQILGQKVEFLVSFYNNEISEKSEIFDDQFSVERPDGSNFTLKIRSTKLEDSAMYFCANGGQRYEQYFGPGTRLTVT.

To note about this clone: Its ends do not fully match the called genes, so a read error is possible. The chain joins TRBV7-9 to TRBJ1-1; D perhaps matches TRBD1 (5 bases). The CDR3 is 13 amino acids. Germline CDR1 SEHNR, CDR2 FQNEAQ (reference sequence). The CDR3 protein is CSSSFVGDTEAFF. In DNA form, the CDR3 reads TGTTCCAGCAGCTTCGTAGGGGACACTGAAGCTTTCTTT.

The DNA of the CDR3 is TGTGCCAGCTCCGAGGGCAGTGACTACGAGCAGTACTTC. It is translated as CASSEGSDYEQYF. The V and J genes are TRBV4-2 and TRBJ2-7; TRBD2 might be the D (5 bases). Trimming cost V 8 bases and J 3 bases, with 14 bases left between them. The length of the CDR3 is 13 residues. The V gene's germline CDR1 is LGHNA and CDR2 YNFKEQ.

This clone was detected only once. V gene TRBV5-4 combines with J gene TRBJ2-5; 7 positions agree with TRBD1. With 5 bases clipped from V and 3 bases from J, the junction kept 4 bases outside the gene matches. This CDR3 is built from 13 residues. CDR1 and CDR2 (germline): SGHNT, YYREEE (reference sequence). The CDR3 region is CASRYTGEETQYF. The DNA of the CDR3 is TGTGCCAGCAGATACACAGGGGAAGAGACCCAGTACTTC.

The chain combines TRBV9 with TRBJ2-5; tentative D call: TRBD2 (5 bases). The V gene's germline CDR1 is SGDLS and CDR2 YYNGEE. Trimming took 2 bases from V and 1 from J, leaving 18 bases between them. CDR3 length equals 17 residues. The CDR3 region is CASSVFPSGDLQETQYF. The CDR3, as DNA: TGTGCCAGCAGCGTTTTCCCATCCGGGGATCTCCAAGAGACCCAGTACTTC.

In DNA, the CDR3 is TGTGCCAGCAGCTTTAAACAGACGAACACCGGGGAGCTGTTTTTT. It is translated as CASSFKQTNTGELFF. V is TRBV9 and J is TRBJ2-2; no definite D call. The germline gives CDR1 SGDLS, CDR2 YYNGEE. Trimming took off 4 bases at V and 0 bases at J, with 10 bases between the two ends. CDR3 length: 15 amino acids.

CDR3 loop: CASSLGTSGGGNEQFF. The CDR3 nucleotides read TGTGCCAGCAGCTTAGGGACTAGCGGGGGAGGGAATGAGCAGTTCTTC. V and J are TRBV11-3 and TRBJ2-1; 13 bases are shared with TRBD2. CDR1 and CDR2 (germline): SGHNT, YENEEA. This CDR3 is 16 amino acids long. The ends lost 1 base at V and 7 bases at J; junction bases unmatched: 4.

J is TRBJ1-5 and V is TRBV10-3; 8 bases are shared with TRBD1. V trimming: 0 bases; J trimming: 8 bases; junction bases outside the gene matches: 3. Looked up from germline, CDR1 is ENHRY and CDR2 is SYGVKD. The CDR3 runs 14 residues. The CDR3 reads CAISESTGAEPQHF. The CDR3 region has the DNA TGTGCCATCAGTGAGTCGACAGGGGCTGAGCCCCAGCATTTT.

This clone was detected only once. The V and J genes are TRBV18 and TRBJ1-4; possibly TRBD1 for D (5 bases). Trimming removed 3 bases at V and 5 bases at J, with 13 bases between. The germline gives CDR1 KGHSH, CDR2 LQKENI. The CDR3 has 15 residues. CDR3 sequence reads: CASSPQGTYNEKLFF. The CDR3 DNA sequence: TGTGCCAGCTCACCGCAGGGTACATACAATGAAAAACTGTTTTTT.

The chain has TRBV5-6 and TRBJ1-2, with 9 positions matching TRBD1. V gave up 0 bases and J gave up 5 bases; unmatched junction bases: 8. CDR3 length equals 16 residues. Per germline, CDR1 SGHDT and CDR2 YYEEEE. Written as DNA, the CDR3 is TGTGCCAGCAGCTTGGCGGGACAGGGTCCCCCTTATGGCTACACCTTC. It specifies CASSLAGQGPPYGYTF.

V is TRBV6-1 and J is TRBJ1-6; 8 bases agree with TRBD1. Germline CDR1 and CDR2: MNHNS and SASEGT. This CDR3 is 15 amino acids long. J was trimmed by 2 bases and V by 5 bases; bases with no gene match: 2. The DNA of the CDR3 is TGTGCCAGCAGTCAGGGGGCTGCCTATAATTCACCCCTCCACTTT. It translates to CASSQGAAYNSPLHF.